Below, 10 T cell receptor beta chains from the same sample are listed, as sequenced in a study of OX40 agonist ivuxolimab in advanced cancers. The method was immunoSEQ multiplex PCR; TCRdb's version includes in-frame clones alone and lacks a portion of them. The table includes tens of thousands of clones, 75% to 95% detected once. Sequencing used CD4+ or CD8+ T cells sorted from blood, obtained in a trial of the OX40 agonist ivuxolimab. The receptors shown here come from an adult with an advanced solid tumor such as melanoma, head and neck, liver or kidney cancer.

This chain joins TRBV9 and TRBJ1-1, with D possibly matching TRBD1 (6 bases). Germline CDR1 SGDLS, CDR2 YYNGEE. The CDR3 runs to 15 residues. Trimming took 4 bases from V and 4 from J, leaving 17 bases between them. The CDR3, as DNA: TGTGCCAGCAGCTCCCACGGGGGCTTGACCACTGAAGCTTTCTTT. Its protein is CASSSHGGLTTEAFF.

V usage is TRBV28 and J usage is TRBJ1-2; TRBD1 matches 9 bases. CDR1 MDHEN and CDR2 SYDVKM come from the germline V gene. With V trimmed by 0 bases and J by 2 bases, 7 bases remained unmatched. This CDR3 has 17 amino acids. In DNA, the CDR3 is TGTGCCAGCAGTTTATGGTCACCGGGACAGGGAAACTATGGCTACACCTTC. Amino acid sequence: CASSLWSPGQGNYGYTF.

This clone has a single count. CDR3 sequence (DNA): TGTGCCAGCAGCTCCCACAGGGGCGAGCAGTACTTC. Translated: CASSSHRGEQYF. This chain uses TRBV5-6 with TRBJ2-7, with TRBD1 matching over 7 bases. This CDR3 is built from 12 residues. V lost 3 bases and J lost 6; bases outside the gene matches: 3. Germline V gene lookup returns CDR1 SGHDT and CDR2 YYEEEE.

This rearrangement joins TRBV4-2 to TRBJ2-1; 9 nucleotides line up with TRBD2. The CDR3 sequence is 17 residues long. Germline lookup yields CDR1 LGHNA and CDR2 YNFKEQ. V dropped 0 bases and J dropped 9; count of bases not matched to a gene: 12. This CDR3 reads CASSQDHNSGSFGEQFF. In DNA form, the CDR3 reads TGTGCCAGCAGCCAAGATCATAATAGCGGGAGTTTTGGTGAGCAGTTCTTC.

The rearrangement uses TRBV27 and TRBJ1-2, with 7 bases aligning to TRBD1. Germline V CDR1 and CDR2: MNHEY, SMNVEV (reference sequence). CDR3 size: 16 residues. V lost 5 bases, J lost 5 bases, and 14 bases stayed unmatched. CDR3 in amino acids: CASSTLDRLAHYGYTF. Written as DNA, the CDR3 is TGTGCCAGCAGTACATTGGACAGGTTGGCTCATTATGGCTACACCTTC.

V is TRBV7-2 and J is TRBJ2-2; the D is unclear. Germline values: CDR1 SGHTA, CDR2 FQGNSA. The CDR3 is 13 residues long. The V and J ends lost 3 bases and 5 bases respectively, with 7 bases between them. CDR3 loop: CASSFARTGELFF. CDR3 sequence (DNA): TGTGCCAGCAGCTTCGCAAGGACCGGGGAGCTGTTTTTT.

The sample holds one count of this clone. This CDR3 reads CASSLLSGGDEKLFF. CDR3 DNA sequence: TGTGCCAGCAGTTTACTCTCCGGGGGAGATGAAAAACTGTTTTTT. The chain carries TRBV28 and TRBJ1-4; D is perhaps TRBD1 (5 bases). The CDR3 contains 15 residues. Looked up from germline, CDR1 is MDHEN and CDR2 is SYDVKM. V shed 2 bases and J shed 6 bases, with 13 bases lying between them.

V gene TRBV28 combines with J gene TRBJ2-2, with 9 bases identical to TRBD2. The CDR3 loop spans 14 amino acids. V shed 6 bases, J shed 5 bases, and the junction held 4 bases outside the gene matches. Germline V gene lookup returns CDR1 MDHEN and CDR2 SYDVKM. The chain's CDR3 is CASRAGGGTGELFF. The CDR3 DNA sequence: TGTGCCAGCAGAGCGGGAGGAGGGACCGGGGAGCTGTTTTTT.

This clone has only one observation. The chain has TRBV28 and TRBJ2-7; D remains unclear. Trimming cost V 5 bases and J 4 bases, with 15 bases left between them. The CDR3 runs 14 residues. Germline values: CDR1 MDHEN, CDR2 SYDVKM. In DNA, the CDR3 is TGTGCCAGCAGTCCGGCCGGCATCGCGTACGAGCAGTACTTC. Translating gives CASSPAGIAYEQYF.

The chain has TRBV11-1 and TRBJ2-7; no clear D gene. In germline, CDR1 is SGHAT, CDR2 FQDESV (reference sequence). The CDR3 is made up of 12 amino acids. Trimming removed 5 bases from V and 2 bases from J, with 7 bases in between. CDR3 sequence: CASSTLTYEQYF. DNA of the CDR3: TGTGCCAGCAGCACCCTCACCTACGAGCAGTACTTC.